The 28 T cell receptor beta chains presented below share a single source sample, sequenced in a study of blood T cell repertoires in COVID-19. TCRdb's table, derived via immunoSEQ multiplex PCR, lists solely in-frame clones and lacks some. The data hold 150,000 or so clones, with about 83% observed a single time. Sequencing was carried out using peripheral blood. Receptors were obtained from a man between 65 and 79 years old who had recovered from COVID-19.

The chain uses TRBV6-5 and TRBJ2-7; TRBD1 matches 7 bases. J was trimmed by 3 bases and V by 0 bases; bases with no gene match: 5. The V gene's germline CDR1 is MNHEY and CDR2 SVGAGI. CDR3 size: 15 residues. CDR3 sequence: CASSYSGAGGYEQYF. CDR3 coding DNA: TGTGCCAGCAGTTACTCTGGGGCAGGGGGCTACGAGCAGTACTTC.

The rearrangement joins TRBV27 to TRBJ1-2, with a tentative D call TRBD1 (5 bases). The CDR3 is made up of 15 amino acids. Trimming took off 2 bases at V and 1 base at J, with 11 bases between the two ends. Germline-derived CDR1 and CDR2 are MNHEY and SMNVEV (reference sequence). This chain's CDR3 is CASSLIPTVNYGYTF. Here the CDR3 DNA reads TGTGCCAGCAGTTTAATTCCGACAGTTAACTATGGCTACACCTTC.

The sample holds a few counts of this clone. V is TRBV29-1 and J is TRBJ2-3, with a weak D call TRBD2 (6 bases). V shed 6 bases and J shed 4 bases, with 17 bases lying between them. This CDR3 comprises 14 residues. Germline CDR1 reads SQVTM; CDR2 reads ANQGSEA. The CDR3: CSVSQGLYSDTQYF. The DNA of the CDR3 is TGCAGCGTATCTCAAGGACTATATTCAGATACGCAGTATTTT.

The chain employs TRBV9 and TRBJ2-5; unclear D gene. Germline-derived CDR1 and CDR2 are SGDLS and YYNGEE. V gave up 3 bases and J gave up 4 bases, with 7 bases separating them. The CDR3 covers 12 residues. The CDR3 reads CASSASGETQYF. The CDR3 DNA reads TGTGCCAGCAGCGCCTCGGGAGAGACCCAGTACTTC.

This rearrangement joins TRBV6-4 to TRBJ2-2; the match to TRBD2 covers 7 bases. V shed 3 bases, J shed 6 bases, and the junction held 7 bases outside the gene matches. The CDR3 contains 15 residues. CDR1 and CDR2 (germline): MRHNA, SNTAGT. CDR3 coding DNA: TGTGCCAGCAGTGAAGTAGCGGGTGTGGCCGGGGAGCTGTTTTTT. Translating it yields CASSEVAGVAGELFF.

The V gene is TRBV18, the J gene TRBJ1-3; D not resolved. Germline V gene lookup returns CDR1 KGHSH and CDR2 LQKENI. Trimming pared 2 bases from V and 0 bases from J, leaving 17 bases between. The CDR3 is 18 amino acids. The CDR3 protein is CASSPSPSGVSSGNTIYF. CDR3 coding DNA: TGTGCCAGCTCACCAAGCCCATCGGGTGTGAGCTCTGGAAACACCATATATTTT.

This clone occurred once. The V call is TRBV18, the J call TRBJ2-5; 7 positions agree with TRBD1. The V gene end was trimmed by 5 bases and the J gene end by 2 bases; junction bases not matched to a gene: 8. This CDR3 has 15 amino acids. Germline V gene data show CDR1 as KGHSH and CDR2 as LQKENI. In DNA form, the CDR3 reads TGTGCCAGCTCAGTAGGGACAGCGTTACAAGAGACCCAGTACTTC. Translating it yields CASSVGTALQETQYF.

The sample holds a few counts of this clone. This chain connects TRBV6-5 to TRBJ1-2, with TRBD1 as a possible D gene (6 bases). Per germline, CDR1 MNHEY and CDR2 SVGAGI. V was pared by 6 bases and J by 4 bases, with 15 bases between. The length of the CDR3 is 14 residues. In nucleotides, the CDR3 is TGTGCCAGCAGCGGGACGACAGGAGGCTATGGCTACACCTTC. Translation: CASSGTTGGYGYTF.

V is TRBV15 and J is TRBJ2-3, with D perhaps TRBD2 (6 bases). Trimming took off 2 bases at V and 3 bases at J, with 12 bases between the two ends. CDR3 length: 15 residues. Germline V gives CDR1 LNHNV, CDR2 YYDKDF (reference sequence). Written as DNA, the CDR3 is TGTGCCACCAGCAGAATGGCAGGAGGGACAGATACGCAGTATTTT. Its protein product is CATSRMAGGTDTQYF.

This clone has only a few counts. V and J are TRBV2 and TRBJ2-1; 13 bases line up with TRBD2. Germline lookup yields CDR1 SNHLY and CDR2 FYNNEI. V lost 6 bases, J lost 5 bases, and 4 bases stayed unmatched. The CDR3 spans 15 residues. The CDR3 coding sequence is TGTGCCAGCAGAGAACTAGCGGGAGGGAACAATGAGCAGTTCTTC. As protein: CASRELAGGNNEQFF.

This CDR3 reads CASSFRDRDSGNTIYF. CDR3 coding DNA: TGTGCCAGTAGTTTCCGGGACAGAGACTCTGGAAACACCATATATTTT. The chain links TRBV19 to TRBJ1-3, with 7 bases fitting TRBD1. The germline V gene has CDR1 LNHDA and CDR2 SQIVND (reference sequence). Losses at the gene ends were 5 bases for V and 0 bases for J; bases not matched to a gene: 7. The CDR3 runs 16 residues.

The CDR3 region is CASRKEGARLGGYTF. The CDR3 DNA follows: TGTGCCAGCAGGAAGGAGGGGGCGCGGTTGGGTGGCTACACCTTC. V and J are TRBV28 and TRBJ1-2; TRBD1 aligns across 7 bases. The germline CDR1 and CDR2 sequences are MDHEN and SYDVKM. The CDR3 extends over 15 amino acids. The V and J ends lost 6 bases and 7 bases, in that order; junction bases with no gene match: 14.

V gene TRBV7-9 combines with J gene TRBJ2-2; D is uncertain. This CDR3 comprises 12 residues. V lost 8 bases and J 7 bases, leaving 11 bases between the germline ends. Germline V CDR1 and CDR2: SEHNR, FQNEAQ (reference sequence). CDR3 loop: CASGRQDGELFF. DNA for the CDR3: TGTGCCAGCGGTCGCCAGGACGGGGAGCTGTTTTTT.

The chain employs TRBV6-5 and TRBJ1-5; 9 bases fit TRBD1. The CDR3 has 14 residues. With 8 bases clipped from V and 4 bases from J, the junction kept 6 bases outside the gene matches. Germline loops: CDR1 MNHEY, CDR2 SVGAGI. The CDR3 nucleotides read TGTGCCAGCGGGACCGGACAGGGGAATCAGCCCCAGCATTTT. It codes for CASGTGQGNQPQHF.

CDR3 nucleotides: TGTGCCAGCAGCTTAGGTAGGGCCAACGTCCTGACTTTC. It is translated as CASSLGRANVLTF. This chain uses TRBV7-9 with TRBJ2-6, with no clear D. This CDR3 contains 13 residues. Germline assignment: CDR1 SEHNR and CDR2 FQNEAQ (reference sequence). V was pared by 1 base and J by 5 bases, with 3 bases between.

This clone has a handful of counts. Within the sample, other DNA sequences also encode this same CDR3. The J gene is TRBJ2-3, the V gene TRBV24-1, with D uncertain. V was cut by 7 bases and J by 2 bases, with 6 bases left in between. This CDR3 has 12 residues. CDR1 is KGHDR and CDR2 is SFDVKD in the germline V gene. In DNA form, the CDR3 reads TGTGCCACCAGCGGTCTCACAGATACGCAGTATTTT. The encoded protein is CATSGLTDTQYF.

The chain carries TRBV5-4 and TRBJ1-3, with 7 bases that match TRBD1. The germline CDR1 and CDR2 sequences are SGHNT and YYREEE (reference sequence). V dropped 0 bases and J dropped 3; count of bases not matched to a gene: 3. The CDR3 totals 15 residues. The CDR3 here is CASSLGQGGGNTIYF. The CDR3 DNA reads TGTGCCAGCAGCTTGGGACAGGGAGGTGGAAACACCATATATTTT.

The CDR3 DNA is TGTGCCAGCAGAGGGGTGGTCTCTACTGAAGCTTTCTTT. Amino acids: CASRGVVSTEAFF. The V call is TRBV27, the J call TRBJ1-1; the D gene is possibly TRBD1 (5 bases). The length of the CDR3 is 13 residues. Germline values: CDR1 MNHEY, CDR2 SMNVEV (reference sequence). The V and J ends lost 6 bases and 5 bases respectively, with 13 bases between them.

This rearrangement joins TRBV7-8 to TRBJ2-7; 8 bases are shared with TRBD2. The CDR3 consists of 13 residues. V was clipped by 5 bases and J by 6 bases; unmatched bases: 6. The germline CDR1 and CDR2 sequences are SGHVS and FQNEAQ. The CDR3 spells CASSPAGTSEQYF. The CDR3 coding sequence is TGTGCCAGCAGCCCGGCTGGGACTAGCGAGCAGTACTTC.

The chain recombines TRBV11-2 with TRBJ2-1; D unclear. CDR3 length: 14 amino acids. Deletions cut 5 bases from V and 6 bases from J, with 14 bases between. Germline CDR1 SGHAT, CDR2 FQNNGV. The CDR3 loop is CASSRIQAGNEQFF. The CDR3 region has the DNA TGTGCCAGCAGCCGCATCCAGGCTGGCAATGAGCAGTTCTTC.

V is TRBV6-5 and J is TRBJ1-1, with D unclear. CDR1 and CDR2 from the germline V gene are MNHEY and SVGAGI. CDR3 size: 12 residues. Deletions cut 8 bases from V and 0 bases from J, with 7 bases between. The CDR3 region is CASRSVNTEAFF. The CDR3 DNA is TGTGCCAGCCGGTCCGTGAACACTGAAGCTTTCTTT.

The chain carries TRBV7-8 and TRBJ1-6; a weak D match, TRBD1 (5 bases). V was cut by 2 bases and J by 9 bases, with 14 bases left in between. The germline CDR1 and CDR2 sequences are SGHVS and FQNEAQ. The CDR3 consists of 15 residues. The chain's CDR3 is CASSLQGGTSSPLHF. The CDR3 DNA is TGTGCCAGCAGCTTACAGGGAGGGACGAGTTCACCCCTCCACTTT.

The chain combines TRBV6-5 with TRBJ1-2; no firm D call. Trimming pared 6 bases from V and 4 bases from J, leaving 15 bases between. Germline loops: CDR1 MNHEY, CDR2 SVGAGI. This CDR3 has 14 residues. The CDR3 spells CASSHSDSIYGYTF. CDR3 in DNA: TGTGCCAGCAGCCACTCCGACTCCATCTATGGCTACACCTTC.

In nucleotides, the CDR3 is TGTGCCAGCAGCGCGGACAGGGGTTGGACCGGGGAGCTGTTTTTT. Its translation is CASSADRGWTGELFF. This chain connects TRBV5-6 to TRBJ2-2, with 9 bases fitting TRBD1. Per germline, CDR1 SGHDT and CDR2 YYEEEE. This CDR3 is built from 15 residues. V was clipped by 4 bases and J by 5 bases; unmatched bases: 6.

The J gene is TRBJ2-3, the V gene TRBV5-4, with 8 bases fitting TRBD1. The CDR3 extends over 16 amino acids. V trimming: 4 bases; J trimming: 2 bases; junction bases outside the gene matches: 9. Germline V gives CDR1 SGHNT, CDR2 YYREEE (reference sequence). CDR3: CASSQRRTGNTDTQYF. The CDR3 DNA is TGTGCCAGCAGCCAAAGGAGGACAGGGAACACAGATACGCAGTATTTT.

The V and J genes are TRBV5-6 and TRBJ2-4; perhaps TRBD1 as D (6 bases). The germline V and J ends were trimmed by 4 bases and 0 bases, with 14 bases remaining between them. The germline V gene encodes CDR1 SGHDT and CDR2 YYEEEE. The CDR3 sequence is 16 residues long. The CDR3 reads CASSPQGARAKNIQYF. In DNA form, the CDR3 reads TGTGCCAGCAGCCCACAGGGTGCACGAGCCAAAAACATTCAGTACTTC.

V usage is TRBV6-1 and J usage is TRBJ2-2; TRBD1 might be the D (5 bases). Germline assignment: CDR1 MNHNS and CDR2 SASEGT. V was cut by 3 bases and J by 1 base, with 6 bases left in between. The CDR3 sequence is 14 residues long. This chain's CDR3 is CASSDGQNTGELFF. The CDR3 coding sequence is TGTGCCAGCAGTGACGGACAGAACACCGGGGAGCTGTTTTTT.

The chain links TRBV7-9 to TRBJ2-1, with 10 bases lining up with TRBD2. J gave up 5 bases and V 5 bases, and 6 bases lay outside the gene matches. The CDR3 consists of 15 residues. Per germline, CDR1 SEHNR and CDR2 FQNEAQ (reference sequence). CDR3 residues: CASSLASGSHNEQFF. The DNA for the CDR3 is TGTGCCAGCAGCCTCGCTAGCGGGAGCCACAATGAGCAGTTCTTC. Filled out from reference TRBV7-9 and TRBJ2-1, the complete variable domain reads DTGVSQNPRHKITKRGQNVTFRCDPISEHNRLYWYRQTLGQGPEFLTYFQNEAQLEKSRLLSDRFSAERPKGSFSTLEIQRTEQGDSAMYLCASSLASGSHNEQFFGPGTRLTVL.